The clone carrying this T cell receptor (beta chain) showed up many times. Its cognate antigen is unknown. Amplification of TCR beta CDR3 regions used RNA as the template. HTBI primers were employed in a first-round RT-PCR of the TCR CDR3. TCRdb ran MiXCR on the multiplex PCR reads and lists one entry per CDR3 protein. This sample carries around 380,000 distinct CDR3 sequences, roughly 12% of them seen once, and the ten largest clones take less than 25%. The CDR3 length is 12 residues. Germline-derived CDR1 and CDR2 are SGHRS and YFSETQ. Trimming pared 8 bases from V and 6 bases from J, leaving 11 bases between. Blood was sampled at initial diagnosis of hyperthyroidism, prior to onset of any ophthalmopathy symptoms. The data derive from a study of T cells in Graves' hyperthyroidism and ophthalmopathy. Study information: Prior to any treatment, at the point of initial diagnosis, peripheral blood was collected.

Regarding the study as a whole: Ophthalmopathy was model-predicted a median approximately 6.9 months pre-onset. Ophthalmopathy and stable hyperthyroidism were told apart by a 13 V-J model.

The TCR sequence derives from a man younger than 45 with Graves' hyperthyroidism that later progressed to Graves' ophthalmopathy. V and J are TRBV5-1 and TRBJ2-2; unclear D gene. The sequenced material came from blood. CDR3 nucleotide sequence: TGCGCCAGTGCCGGTGGTTCCGGGGAGCTGTTTTTT. As protein: CASAGGSGELFF.